The present T cell receptor beta chain was sequenced within a study of cytomegalovirus exposure and HLA in healthy donors. Use of 60 Vbeta and 13 Jbeta primers characterized the PCR. Libraries were prepared by immunoSEQ multiplex PCR; TCRdb keeps only in-frame clonotypes and omits some of them. The table lists 110,000 to 150,000 clones, roughly a tenth of them singletons, with around 1.9% in the top ten. The source material was PBMCs. This receptor was identified in a male donor in good health and CMV-seronegative.

The CDR3 nucleotides read TGTGCCAGCAGTTTAATAAGGGAGGCAACTAATGAAAAACTGTTTTTT. Residues: CASSLIREATNEKLFF. This rearrangement joins TRBV28 to TRBJ1-4; D uncertain. CDR3 length equals 16 residues. V was trimmed by 2 bases and J by 0 bases, leaving 10 bases between them. Germline V gives CDR1 MDHEN, CDR2 SYDVKM.